This TCR beta chain was found in a study of blood T cell repertoires in COVID-19. Whole-study context: COVID-19 samples, acute and convalescent, were from the United States, Italy and Spain.

In the original workflow: Amplification of reference gene primers provided the estimated nucleated cell counts. The assay was immunoSEQ multiplex PCR, and TCRdb's table has in-frame clones only and misses some. V and J calls and clone size are those listed in that table; D and trimming were worked out from the DNA. The repertoire holds about 82,000 clones, with around 85% as singletons. The CDR3 sequence is 16 residues long. Losses at the gene ends were 10 bases for V and 3 bases for J; bases not matched to a gene: 11. Looked up from germline, CDR1 is SEHNR and CDR2 is FQNEAQ (reference sequence). The V and J genes are TRBV7-9 and TRBJ2-2; 10 bases agree with TRBD2. Sequencing input: peripheral blood. The receptor's source is a man aged 80 or over with active or convalescent COVID-19. The CDR3 nucleotides are TGTGCCATCCCATGGCTAGCGGGAGCGTACACCGGGGAGCTGTTTTTT. Its protein product is CAIPWLAGAYTGELFF.